Below are 32 T cell receptor beta chains sequenced from a single sample in a study of blood T cell repertoires in COVID-19. Using immunoSEQ multiplex PCR, the repertoire was profiled, and TCRdb retains in-frame clones only, with some absent. The table includes 150,000 to 200,000 clones, about 85% detected once. Sequences were obtained from peripheral blood. The receptor source for this set is a man aged 18 to 30 with acute or convalescent COVID-19.

This clone was seen just once. This chain uses TRBV6-2 or TRBV6-3 with TRBJ1-2; 12 bases agree with TRBD1. V lost 7 bases, J lost 4 bases, and 10 bases stayed unmatched. The germline V gene encodes CDR1 MNHEY and CDR2 SVGEGT. CDR3 size: 16 residues. This chain's CDR3 is CASTPGQGAWGYGYTF. The CDR3 DNA sequence: TGTGCCAGCACCCCGGGACAGGGGGCTTGGGGCTATGGCTACACCTTC.

In this sample, this clone turned up once. V gene TRBV5-5 combines with J gene TRBJ2-5, with TRBD2 matching 7 bases. Germline lookup yields CDR1 SGHKS and CDR2 YYEKEE (reference sequence). The V segment lost 0 bases and the J segment 5 bases; nucleotides outside the gene matches: 7. The CDR3 runs 15 residues. CDR3 region: CASSLAPSGEETQYF. The CDR3 nucleotides read TGTGCCAGCAGCTTGGCTCCCAGCGGGGAGGAGACCCAGTACTTC.

V gene TRBV7-9 combines with J gene TRBJ1-1; D is undetermined. The CDR3 length is 15 residues. Germline V CDR1 and CDR2: SEHNR, FQNEAQ (reference sequence). Trimming took 2 bases from V and 11 from J, leaving 21 bases between them. CDR3 DNA sequence: TGTGCCAGCAGCTTATCTGGCGGGGTTTGGATTTCGGCTTTCTTT. It yields the protein CASSLSGGVWISAFF.

The J gene is TRBJ1-2, the V gene TRBV19; TRBD1 matches 10 bases. CDR1 is LNHDA and CDR2 is SQIVND in the germline V gene (reference sequence). The CDR3 covers 16 residues. The V and J ends lost 10 bases and 2 bases, in that order; junction bases with no gene match: 13. The CDR3 nucleotides are TGTGCCACCAAGCGGAGTCCGGGACAGGGGAACTATGGCTACACCTTC. Protein product: CATKRSPGQGNYGYTF.

The CDR3 DNA is TGTGCCAGCAGTTCTAGCGGACTGAGCTCCTACAATGAGCAGTTCTTC. This encodes CASSSSGLSSYNEQFF. This chain connects TRBV28 to TRBJ2-1, with 7 positions matching TRBD2. The junction had 6 bases not matched to a gene; V was cut back by 4 bases and J by 0 bases. CDR1 MDHEN and CDR2 SYDVKM come from the germline V gene. CDR3 length: 16 residues.

The chain employs TRBV10-1 and TRBJ1-1; perhaps TRBD1 as D (6 bases). The CDR3 runs to 14 residues. Germline V gives CDR1 WNHNN, CDR2 SYGVQD (reference sequence). The germline V and J ends were trimmed by 8 bases and 0 bases, with 13 bases remaining between them. This CDR3 reads CASSPRGMNTEAFF. For the CDR3, the DNA is TGCGCCAGCTCTCCGAGGGGGATGAACACTGAAGCTTTCTTT.

This chain joins TRBV7-2 and TRBJ2-1, with a possible D match to TRBD2 (5 bases). Between the trimmed V and J ends, which lost 4 bases and 6 bases, there was a span of 13 bases. The CDR3 has 14 amino acids. Germline V gene sequence: CDR1 SGHTA, CDR2 FQGNSA. CDR3 region: CASSSSLTSNEQFF. The CDR3 DNA follows: TGTGCCAGCAGCTCGAGCCTTACTAGCAATGAGCAGTTCTTC.

The gene calls are TRBV3-1 (or the pseudogene TRBV3-2) and TRBJ1-5, with a weak D call TRBD1 (5 bases). From germline, CDR1 is LGHDT and CDR2 YNNKEL (reference sequence). The CDR3 totals 15 residues. Trimming pared 3 bases from V and 9 bases from J, leaving 18 bases between. The CDR3 region is CASSQGVGGSWPQHF. CDR3 DNA: TGTGCCAGCAGCCAGGGGGTGGGGGGGTCCTGGCCCCAGCATTTT.

The chain has TRBV7-9 and TRBJ2-2; D gene uncertain. The CDR3 consists of 13 residues. Per germline, CDR1 SEHNR and CDR2 FQNEAQ (reference sequence). The V end lost 8 bases, the J end lost 7 bases, and 14 bases lay between the germline ends. The CDR3 DNA is TGTGCCAGCGTATTGGATTCGGGCGGGGAGCTGTTTTTT. It is translated as CASVLDSGGELFF.

The chain recombines TRBV2 with TRBJ2-3; TRBD2 agrees at 7 bases. CDR3 length equals 16 residues. Germline CDR1 and CDR2: SNHLY and FYNNEI. V lost 5 bases to trimming and J lost 5 bases; unmatched junction nucleotides: 13. CDR3 region: CASSSQRGPVGDTQYF. In nucleotides, the CDR3 is TGTGCCAGCAGTTCCCAGCGGGGCCCGGTGGGAGATACGCAGTATTTT.

The chain couples TRBV12-3 or TRBV12-4 to TRBJ1-2; D perhaps matches TRBD1 (5 bases). The CDR3 contains 12 residues. Trimming stripped 7 bases from V and 8 bases from J, with 14 bases between. CDR3 in amino acids: CASTTGSLGYTF. The CDR3 region has the DNA TGTGCCAGCACTACAGGTTCGCTGGGCTACACCTTC.

The rearrangement joins TRBV6-5 to TRBJ1-5; maybe TRBD1 (5 bases). This CDR3 spans 13 amino acids. Germline V lookup: CDR1 MNHEY, CDR2 SVGAGI. V lost 7 bases to trimming and J lost 3 bases, with 10 bases between them. CDR3 sequence: CASIDSFNQPQHF. The CDR3 DNA reads as TGTGCCAGCATCGACAGTTTCAATCAGCCCCAGCATTTT.

The chain joins TRBV12-3 or TRBV12-4 to TRBJ1-2; D uncertain. The V and J ends lost 6 bases and 4 bases respectively, with 12 bases between them. The CDR3 sequence is 13 residues long. The CDR3 DNA reads TGTGCCAGCAGCCCTGGGCAGTTCTATGGCTACACCTTC. Translated, it gives CASSPGQFYGYTF.

The rearrangement uses TRBV11-2 and TRBJ1-2, with D perhaps TRBD1 (6 bases). Germline CDR1 SGHAT, CDR2 FQNNGV. The CDR3 runs to 16 residues. V was cut by 5 bases and J by 8 bases, with 24 bases left in between. CDR3 loop: CASSPPGGGQISGYTF. For the CDR3, the DNA is TGTGCCAGCAGCCCCCCCGGGGGGGGGCAGATCTCCGGCTACACCTTC.

The J gene is TRBJ2-2, the V gene TRBV10-1, with TRBD1 identical over 8 bases. J gave up 6 bases and V 8 bases, and 8 bases lay outside the gene matches. The length of the CDR3 is 14 residues. Germline V gene sequence: CDR1 WNHNN, CDR2 SYGVQD (reference sequence). The CDR3 sequence is CASWTGSVAGELFF. The CDR3 DNA reads as TGCGCCAGCTGGACAGGGTCGGTCGCCGGGGAGCTGTTTTTT.

This chain links TRBV2 with TRBJ2-7; D is possibly TRBD1 (6 bases). The CDR3 contains 12 residues. The germline V gene encodes CDR1 SNHLY and CDR2 FYNNEI. The V end lost 6 bases, the J end lost 4 bases, and 10 bases lay between the germline ends. The chain's CDR3 is CASRDRTYEQYF. As DNA, the CDR3 is TGTGCCAGCAGAGACAGGACTTACGAGCAGTACTTC.

The chain recombines TRBV12-3 or TRBV12-4 with TRBJ1-5, with D maybe TRBD1 (6 bases). The CDR3 has 13 residues. Trimming shortened V by 6 bases and J by 3 bases, and 9 bases separated the two germline ends. CDR3 residues: CASSPGHNQPQHF. CDR3 sequence (DNA): TGTGCCAGCAGCCCGGGACACAATCAGCCCCAGCATTTT.

The rearrangement joins TRBV7-9 to TRBJ2-3; a possible D gene is TRBD1 (5 bases). V lost 3 bases and J lost 5, with 6 bases in between. The CDR3 extends over 12 amino acids. CDR1 is SEHNR, CDR2 FQNEAQ, per germline (reference sequence). CDR3 sequence: CASSFQGDTQYF. The CDR3 DNA follows: TGTGCCAGCAGCTTTCAGGGAGATACGCAGTATTTT.

The J gene is TRBJ1-2, the V gene TRBV12-3 or TRBV12-4; D gene uncertain. CDR3 length equals 13 residues. Trimming removed 6 bases at V and 4 bases at J, with 12 bases between. CDR3 nucleotide sequence: TGTGCCAGCAGGCCTCCGGGAGCCTATGGCTACACCTTC. It codes for CASRPPGAYGYTF.

The sample holds a few counts of this clone. The V and J genes are TRBV27 and TRBJ1-6; D remains unclear. Germline CDR1 is MNHEY and CDR2 is SMNVEV (reference sequence). This CDR3 is built from 14 residues. V gave up 5 bases and J gave up 8 bases, with 13 bases separating them. DNA for the CDR3: TGTGCCAGCAGTCGACCTGGGGAGTATTCACCCCTCCACTTT. It specifies CASSRPGEYSPLHF.

The chain has TRBV9 and TRBJ2-2; maybe TRBD2 (5 bases). V was cut by 4 bases and J by 5 bases, with 6 bases left in between. Germline lookup yields CDR1 SGDLS and CDR2 YYNGEE. This CDR3 spans 12 amino acids. Written as DNA, the CDR3 is TGTGCCAGCAGCCCGGGAACCGGGGAGCTGTTTTTT. Residues: CASSPGTGELFF.

This clone was seen once. The chain joins TRBV19 to TRBJ2-1; 7 bases are a match to TRBD1. The CDR3 has 16 residues. V trimming: 3 bases; J trimming: 0 bases; junction bases outside the gene matches: 5. Per germline, CDR1 LNHDA and CDR2 SQIVND (reference sequence). The CDR3 here is CASSILRQGSYNEQFF. The CDR3 DNA sequence: TGTGCCAGTAGTATCCTGCGACAGGGCTCCTACAATGAGCAGTTCTTC. The full variable domain, its missing parts supplied by reference TRBV19 and TRBJ2-1, is DGGITQSPKYLFRKEGQNVTLSCEQNLNHDAMYWYRQDPGQGLRLIYYSQIVNDFQKGDIAEGYSVSREKKESFPLTVTSAQKNPTAFYLCASSILRQGSYNEQFFGPGTRLTVL.

The V call is TRBV28, the J call TRBJ1-2; tentative D call: TRBD1 (5 bases). CDR1 and CDR2 from the germline V gene are MDHEN and SYDVKM. The CDR3 totals 13 residues. Trimming removed 6 bases from V and 2 bases from J, with 10 bases in between. The CDR3, as DNA: TGTGCCAGCAGCCAGGGTTCGAACTATGGCTACACCTTC. Translation: CASSQGSNYGYTF.

The CDR3 loop reads CASSQFILANTEAFF. In DNA, the CDR3 is TGTGCCAGCAGCCAGTTTATACTTGCGAACACTGAAGCTTTCTTT. This chain uses TRBV14 with TRBJ1-1; D call uncertain. Trimming shortened V by 3 bases and J by 1 base, and 12 bases separated the two germline ends. Germline V lookup: CDR1 SGHDN, CDR2 FVKESK. The CDR3 is 15 residues long.

This clone was counted once. The chain has TRBV7-7 and TRBJ2-3; 7 nucleotides match TRBD1. This CDR3 has 15 amino acids. The V gene end was trimmed by 5 bases and the J gene end by 1 base; junction bases not matched to a gene: 6. Germline assignment: CDR1 SSHAT and CDR2 FNYEAQ (reference sequence). The CDR3 sequence is CASSPQGQGTDTQYF. CDR3 bases: TGTGCCAGCAGCCCTCAAGGACAGGGCACAGATACGCAGTATTTT. Drawing the rest from reference TRBV7-7 and TRBJ2-3, the complete variable domain is GAGVSQSPRYKVTKRGQDVTLRCDPISSHATLYWYQQALGQGPEFLTYFNYEAQPDKSGLPSDRFSAERPEGSISTLTIQRTEQRDSAMYRCASSPQGQGTDTQYFGPGTRLTVL.

The rearrangement links TRBV7-8 to TRBJ2-3, with 7 bases lining up with TRBD2. The CDR3 covers 16 residues. V lost 0 bases, J lost 2 bases, and 5 bases stayed unmatched. Germline assignment: CDR1 SGHVS and CDR2 FQNEAQ. The CDR3 DNA is TGTGCCAGCAGCTTAGCGCCGCGGGGGTTCACAGATACGCAGTATTTT. Amino acid sequence: CASSLAPRGFTDTQYF.

The chain employs TRBV7-9 and TRBJ2-7; 7 nucleotides align to TRBD1. The CDR3 runs to 15 residues. Germline CDR1 SEHNR, CDR2 FQNEAQ (reference sequence). Trimming removed 2 bases from V and 0 bases from J; junction bases left unmatched: 4. The CDR3 reads CASSLSQGYSYEQYF. The CDR3 bases are TGTGCCAGCAGCTTATCACAGGGGTACTCCTACGAGCAGTACTTC.

The gene calls are TRBV4-1 and TRBJ1-1; possibly TRBD1 for D (5 bases). With 0 bases removed from V and 4 bases from J, the gap between germline ends came to 12 bases. Looked up from germline, CDR1 is MGHRA and CDR2 is YSYEKL. This CDR3 spans 15 amino acids. CDR3 nucleotide sequence: TGCGCCAGCAGCCAAGATCCAGGGAGGGGCACTGAAGCTTTCTTT. Residues: CASSQDPGRGTEAFF.

The V and J genes are TRBV30 and TRBJ1-6, with D unresolved. V was cut by 5 bases and J by 10 bases, with 15 bases left in between. The CDR3 is made up of 13 amino acids. Germline CDR1 and CDR2: GTSNPN and SVGIG (reference sequence). The CDR3 here is CAWETTKKSPLHF. The CDR3 DNA reads as TGTGCCTGGGAGACAACAAAAAAATCACCCCTCCACTTT.

The genes are TRBV24-1 and TRBJ1-4; tentative D call: TRBD1 (6 bases). With 2 bases removed from V and 7 bases from J, the gap between germline ends came to 16 bases. The germline V gene has CDR1 KGHDR and CDR2 SFDVKD. CDR3 length equals 16 residues. CDR3 DNA: TGTGCCACCAGTGATTCCCTAAGCAGGGGTGGTGAAAAACTGTTTTTT. Amino acid sequence: CATSDSLSRGGEKLFF.

V usage is TRBV9 and J usage is TRBJ2-5; 7 bases fit TRBD2. V was clipped by 0 bases and J by 5 bases; unmatched bases: 7. CDR1 and CDR2 (germline): SGDLS, YYNGEE. The length of the CDR3 is 15 residues. Here the CDR3 reads CASSVGWGGPETQYF. The CDR3 DNA follows: TGTGCCAGCAGCGTAGGATGGGGGGGTCCGGAGACCCAGTACTTC.

The rearrangement joins TRBV19 to TRBJ1-5; D perhaps matches TRBD1 (6 bases). CDR1 and CDR2 from the germline V gene are LNHDA and SQIVND (reference sequence). V was cut by 4 bases and J by 5 bases, with 15 bases left in between. The CDR3 length is 15 residues. CDR3 in DNA: TGTGCCAGTAGTAAAGCACAGGGTGGCGATCAGCCCCAGCATTTT. It yields the protein CASSKAQGGDQPQHF.